The T cell receptor (beta chain) under discussion was sequenced for a study of blood T cell repertoires in COVID-19. Study in general: Acute-phase and convalescent COVID-19 samples originated in the United States, Italy and Spain. In each case, the material was cDNA or gDNA derived from T cells, B-cell-depleted T cells, or PBMCs.

V was shortened by 2 bases and J by 9 bases, with 14 bases between the two germline ends. Germline V gene sequence: CDR1 MDHEN, CDR2 SYDVKM. The CDR3 consists of 14 residues. Original processing methods: Amplifying reference gene primers gave estimates of nucleated cell counts. Sequencing was performed with immunoSEQ multiplex PCR; in TCRdb, only in-frame clones are kept and a portion is missing. From that table come the V and J calls and clone size; the DNA was used to work out D and trimming. This table holds approximately 150,000 clones, about 83% found once. V is TRBV28 and J is TRBJ2-1; TRBD2 might be the D (5 bases). The TCR was taken from a man between 65 and 85 years old who had recovered from COVID-19. Sequencing was carried out using peripheral blood. For the CDR3, the DNA is TGTGCCAGCAGTTTACCCAATACTAGAGGTGAGCAGTTCTTC. This encodes CASSLPNTRGEQFF.